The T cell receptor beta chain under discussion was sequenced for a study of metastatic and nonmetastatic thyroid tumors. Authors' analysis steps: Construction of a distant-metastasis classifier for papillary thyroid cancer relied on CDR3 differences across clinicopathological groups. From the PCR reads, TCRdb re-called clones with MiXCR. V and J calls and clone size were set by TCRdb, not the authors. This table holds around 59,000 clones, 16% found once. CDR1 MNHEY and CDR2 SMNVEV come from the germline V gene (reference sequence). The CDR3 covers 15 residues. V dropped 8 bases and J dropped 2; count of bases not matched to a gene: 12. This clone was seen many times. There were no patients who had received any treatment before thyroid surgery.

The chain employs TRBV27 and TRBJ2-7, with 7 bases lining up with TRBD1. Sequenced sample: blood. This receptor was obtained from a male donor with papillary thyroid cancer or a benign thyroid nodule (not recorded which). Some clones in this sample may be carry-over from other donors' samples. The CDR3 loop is CASSYTPGQTYEQYF. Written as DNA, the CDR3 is TGTGCCAGCTCCTACACGCCGGGACAGACCTACGAGCAGTACTTC.